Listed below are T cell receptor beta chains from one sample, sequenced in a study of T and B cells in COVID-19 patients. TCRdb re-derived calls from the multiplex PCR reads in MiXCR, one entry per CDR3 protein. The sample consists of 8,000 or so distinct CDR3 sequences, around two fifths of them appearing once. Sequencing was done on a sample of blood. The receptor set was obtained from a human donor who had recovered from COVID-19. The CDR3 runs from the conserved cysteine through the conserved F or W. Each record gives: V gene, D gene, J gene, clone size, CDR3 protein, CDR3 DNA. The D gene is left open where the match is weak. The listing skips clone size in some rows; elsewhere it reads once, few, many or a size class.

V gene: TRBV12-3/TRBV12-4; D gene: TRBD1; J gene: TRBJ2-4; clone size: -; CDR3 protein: CASTAGQGLNIQYF; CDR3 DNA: TGTGCCAGCACCGCAGGACAGGGGTTGAACATTCAGTACTTC
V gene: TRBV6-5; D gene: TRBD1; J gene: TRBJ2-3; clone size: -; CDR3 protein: CASSYGDRSGAPRADTQYF; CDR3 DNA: TGTGCCAGCAGTTATGGGGACAGGTCGGGGGCCCCTCGTGCAGATACGCAGTATTTT
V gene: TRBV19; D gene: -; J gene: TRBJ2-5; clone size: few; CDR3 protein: CASRGAGETQYF; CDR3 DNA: TGTGCCAGTAGGGGGGCTGGGGAGACCCAGTACTTC
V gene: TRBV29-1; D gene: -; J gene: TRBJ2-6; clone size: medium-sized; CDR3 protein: CSVAGLKTGANVLTF; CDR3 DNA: TGCAGCGTTGCCGGTTTGAAAACTGGGGCCAACGTCCTGACTTTC
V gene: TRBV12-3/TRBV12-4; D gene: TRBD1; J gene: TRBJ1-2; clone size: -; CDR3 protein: CASKGQGLGSYGYTF; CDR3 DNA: TGTGCCAGCAAGGGACAGGGGTTGGGGAGCTATGGCTACACCTTC
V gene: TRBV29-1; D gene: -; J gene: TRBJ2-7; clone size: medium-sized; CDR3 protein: CSVEYARGYEQYF; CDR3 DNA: TGCAGCGTTGAATATGCCAGAGGCTACGAGCAGTACTTC
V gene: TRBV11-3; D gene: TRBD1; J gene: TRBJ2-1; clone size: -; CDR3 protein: CASSRQGSSHNEQFF; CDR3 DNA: TGTGCCAGCAGCCGACAGGGGAGCTCCCACAATGAGCAGTTCTTC
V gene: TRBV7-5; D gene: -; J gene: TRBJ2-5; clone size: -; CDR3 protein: CISVSEALLQGHETQYF; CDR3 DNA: -
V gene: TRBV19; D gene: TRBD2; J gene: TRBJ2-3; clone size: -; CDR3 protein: CASSIVAGGPDTQYF; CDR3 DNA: TGTGCCAGTAGTATAGTAGCGGGGGGGCCAGATACGCAGTATTTT